The 31 T cell receptor beta chains reported below all come from one sample, sequenced in a study of tumor-infiltrating lymphocytes in oesophageal squamous cell carcinoma. Each CDR3 protein is one row after TCRdb ran MiXCR on the PCR reads. The sample holds about 2,800 distinct CDR3 sequences; 14% to 15% are singletons and the top ten take around 30%. The sequenced sample was esophageal tumor tissue. The receptors were sampled from a male donor with esophageal squamous cell carcinoma.

This clonotype showed up many times. This sequence joins TRBV5-6 and TRBJ2-2, with 16 bases that match TRBD2. V lost 4 bases, J lost 6 bases, and 6 bases stayed unmatched. The CDR3 runs 17 residues. Germline-derived CDR1 and CDR2 are SGHDT and YYEEEE. As DNA, the CDR3 is TGTGCCAGCAGCCTCCCGGGACTAGCGGGGGGGCCCGGGGAGCTGTTTTTT. It yields the protein CASSLPGLAGGPGELFF.

This clonotype was seen many times. The chain employs TRBV6-6 and TRBJ1-6; 7 nucleotides match TRBD1. V lost 0 bases, J lost 6 bases, and 14 bases stayed unmatched. Germline lookup yields CDR1 MNHNY and CDR2 SVGAGI (reference sequence). This CDR3 region has 19 residues. In nucleotides, the CDR3 is TGTGCCAGCAGTTACTCAAGGACAGGCCTACTCGGGGGTAATTCACCCCTCCACTTT. Its protein is CASSYSRTGLLGGNSPLHF.

In its sample, this clonotype was seen many times. The V call is TRBV11-1, the J call TRBJ1-2, with 7 bases fitting TRBD1. This CDR3 comprises 13 residues. The germline CDR1 and CDR2 sequences are SGHAT and FQDESV (reference sequence). V lost 5 bases, J lost 8 bases, and 8 bases stayed unmatched. The DNA of the CDR3 is TGTGCCAGCAGCACAACAAACAGGGGCGGCTACACCTTC. Translation gives CASSTTNRGGYTF.

A remark on this clonotype: This likely comes from a read error, as the CDR3 has no conserved phenylalanine or tryptophan at its end. The DNA is omitted, as the CDR3 cannot be located on it reliably, and the CDR3 follows TCRdb's listing. The rearrangement joins TRBV12-3 or TRBV12-4 to TRBJ2-7; the table names TRBD2, a call not compared with the DNA. 14 amino acids form the CDR3, both terminal residues included. The chain's CDR3 is CASSLGRETQYFGS.

This clonotype counts as medium-sized. This rearrangement joins TRBV7-9 to TRBJ1-2, with D unclear. The V end lost 5 bases, the J end lost 0 bases, and 16 bases lay between the germline ends. Germline CDR1 and CDR2: SEHNR and FQNEAQ (reference sequence). The CDR3 runs to 16 residues. The CDR3 DNA reads TGTGCCAGCAGCCCGACTTCACTCGGGGCTAACTATGGCTACACCTTC. Amino acids: CASSPTSLGANYGYTF.

Notes on this clonotype: No conserved phenylalanine or tryptophan ends this CDR3, so it is likely a read error. The limits of the CDR3 on the DNA are not certain, so only TCRdb's listed CDR3 is given. J is TRBJ1-1 and V is TRBV24-1. Germline loops: CDR1 KGHDR, CDR2 SFDVKD. Both ends counted, the CDR3 spans 14 residues. This chain's CDR3 is CATSGLPMATPSVR.

As regards this clonotype: A read error is likely, as this CDR3 ends without the conserved phenylalanine or tryptophan. Because the CDR3's place on the DNA is in doubt, the DNA is left out and the CDR3 is given as listed by TCRdb. The chain recombines TRBV5-3 with TRBJ2-7; no check of the table's D call, TRBD2, against the DNA was made. TRBV5-3 is annotated as an ORF whose role is uncertain. Including both end residues, the CDR3 is 16 amino acids long. This CDR3 reads CASSLRQGGHGYTFGS.

This clonotype was seen at least ten times. Just one base apart from a much larger clone, this may be a read error. The V gene is TRBV5-1, the J gene TRBJ2-5; a weak D match, TRBD1 (6 bases). V was shortened by 5 bases and J by 11 bases, with 19 bases between the two germline ends. The V gene's germline CDR1 is SGHRS and CDR2 YFSETQ. The CDR3 is 13 residues long. CDR3 region: CASRTGTRHEQYF. The CDR3 DNA reads as TGCGCCAGCAGGACAGGCACCCGCCATGAGCAGTACTTC.

Points on this clonotype: This CDR3 is missing its conserved last phenylalanine or tryptophan, likely due to a read error. No DNA is shown, since the ends of the CDR3 on it are uncertain; the CDR3 is the one TCRdb lists. The genes are TRBV7-6 and TRBJ2-1; the table's D call, TRBD2, was not checked against the DNA. The CDR3 is made up of 14 amino acids, end residues included. Germline CDR1 and CDR2: SGHVS and FNYEAQ. The chain's CDR3 is CASSGRADGYTFGS.

This clonotype showed up many times. This sequence joins TRBV5-4 and TRBJ2-2; TRBD2 matches at 7 bases. V dropped 4 bases and J dropped 2; count of bases not matched to a gene: 8. The germline V gene has CDR1 SGHNT and CDR2 YYREEE (reference sequence). The CDR3 consists of 16 residues. The CDR3 here is CASSPNSGLNTGELFF. The CDR3 DNA sequence: TGTGCCAGCAGCCCCAATAGCGGGCTCAACACCGGGGAGCTGTTTTTT.

This clonotype is categorized as medium-sized. The chain employs TRBV7-9 and TRBJ1-1; D remains ambiguous. Per germline, CDR1 SEHNR and CDR2 FQNEAQ (reference sequence). Trimming removed 1 base from V and 8 bases from J, with 8 bases in between. The CDR3 contains 12 residues. The CDR3 coding sequence is TGTGCCAGCAGCTTAGGGATACAAGAAGCTTTCTTT. This encodes CASSLGIQEAFF.

Ten or more counts support this clonotype. The junction departs from germline at one end; a sequencing error may be responsible. The chain recombines TRBV11-2 with TRBJ1-2; no clear D. Germline V lookup: CDR1 SGHAT, CDR2 FQNNGV. CDR3 length: 13 residues. The CDR3 DNA reads as TGTGCCAGCAGCCCAGACACCGACTATGGCCACACCTTC. This encodes CASSPDTDYGHTF.

By sample fraction, this clonotype is medium-sized. The V and J genes are TRBV5-1 and TRBJ1-1; 10 nucleotides align to TRBD1. After removal of 7 bases from V and 8 bases from J, the junction contained 11 bases not matched to a gene. The CDR3 has 14 amino acids. In germline, CDR1 is SGHRS, CDR2 YFSETQ. The DNA of the CDR3 is TGCGCCAGCGGACCCCCGGGACAGGGGAGGGAAGCTTTCTTT. Translating it yields CASGPPGQGREAFF.

With regard to this clonotype: This CDR3 fails to terminate in the conserved phenylalanine or tryptophan, so it likely reflects a read error. It is unclear where the CDR3 begins or ends on the DNA, so no DNA is shown, and the CDR3 is as TCRdb lists it. This chain links TRBV10-3 with TRBJ2-7; the table's D call, TRBD2, was not checked against the DNA. The CDR3 is 14 amino acids long, termini counted. Germline CDR1 reads ENHRY; CDR2 reads SYGVKD. The CDR3 protein is CAISESQHPRFFGS.

Ten or more counts support this clonotype. V is TRBV5-4 and J is TRBJ1-1; D is perhaps TRBD1 (6 bases). Germline CDR1 and CDR2: SGHNT and YYREEE (reference sequence). The CDR3 is made up of 16 amino acids. Between the trimmed V and J ends, which lost 3 bases and 7 bases, there was a span of 22 bases. The CDR3 is CASSSLAQTGRIEAFF. CDR3 DNA: TGTGCCAGCAGCTCCTTGGCCCAAACAGGGCGCATTGAAGCTTTCTTT.

In this sample, this clonotype is medium-sized. A read error may explain this, as a much larger clone is one base away. The chain has TRBV7-9 and TRBJ2-7, with 16 bases fitting TRBD2. This CDR3 comprises 16 residues. V shed 5 bases, J shed 7 bases, and the junction held 8 bases outside the gene matches. Germline CDR1 SEHNR, CDR2 FQNEAQ (reference sequence). For the CDR3, the DNA is TGTGCCAGCAGCGTAACGGGACTAGCGGGGGGGAATGAGCAGTACTTC. Protein: CASSVTGLAGGNEQYF.

To note about this clonotype: Lacking the conserved final phenylalanine or tryptophan, this CDR3 likely reflects a read error. The chain couples TRBV11-1 to TRBJ1-2; D is possibly TRBD1 (5 bases). CDR1 and CDR2 (germline): SGHAT, FQDESV (reference sequence). This CDR3 has 14 residues. V lost 4 bases to trimming and J lost 8 bases, with 17 bases between them. The CDR3 sequence is CASSYRMESRGYTV. The CDR3 nucleotides read TGTGCCAGCAGCTACAGGATGGAGTCAAGAGGCTACACCGTC.

In this sample, this clonotype is medium-sized (0.01 to 0.1%). V is TRBV7-3 and J is TRBJ2-2; 8 positions agree with TRBD1. The CDR3 contains 17 residues. V lost 2 bases and J lost 3; bases outside the gene matches: 8. CDR1 SGHTA and CDR2 FQGTGA come from the germline V gene. The CDR3 loop is CASSLGPQGADTGELFF. CDR3 DNA: TGTGCCAGCAGCTTAGGGCCCCAGGGGGCGGACACCGGGGAGCTGTTTTTT.

This clonotype is medium-sized within its sample. The rearrangement uses TRBV5-6 and TRBJ2-1, with 12 bases that match TRBD2. This CDR3 has 20 amino acids. The V gene end was trimmed by 4 bases and the J gene end by 3 bases; junction bases not matched to a gene: 17. Germline V gene sequence: CDR1 SGHDT, CDR2 YYEEEE. The CDR3 sequence is CASSPRFHVPTSGGYNEQFF. Written as DNA, the CDR3 is TGTGCCAGCAGCCCACGTTTCCACGTTCCGACTAGCGGGGGCTACAATGAGCAGTTCTTC. Drawing the rest from reference TRBV5-6 and TRBJ2-1, the complete variable domain is DAGVTQSPTHLIKTRGQQVTLRCSPKSGHDTVSWYQQALGQGPQFIFQYYEEEERQRGNFPDRFSGHQFPNYSSELNVNALLLGDSALYLCASSPRFHVPTSGGYNEQFFGPGTRLTVL.

Details on this clonotype: Without the conserved terminal phenylalanine or tryptophan, this CDR3 likely stems from a read error. The DNA is omitted, as the CDR3 cannot be located on it reliably, and the CDR3 follows TCRdb's listing. The chain is built from TRBV7-4 and TRBJ2-6; TRBD1 is the table's D call, not checked against the DNA. Ends included, the CDR3 has 17 residues. Looked up from germline, CDR1 is SGHVT and CDR2 is SQSDAQ. The CDR3 is CASSFFWTGNNEQFFGA.

This clonotype occurred once. Since the CDR3 does not end with the conserved phenylalanine or tryptophan, this likely comes from a read error. It is unclear where the CDR3 begins or ends on the DNA, so no DNA is shown, and the CDR3 is as TCRdb lists it. V and J are TRBV27 and TRBJ2-6; the D call of TRBD2 is as the table states it, not checked on the DNA. Germline V gives CDR1 MNHEY, CDR2 SMNVEV (reference sequence). Ends included, the CDR3 has 15 residues. The CDR3 spells CASSLIQGSPLHFGN.

A remark on this clonotype: A much larger clone is a single base away; this may be a read error. The CDR3 here is CASSPRRGETQFF. The CDR3 coding sequence is TGTGCCAGCTCACCACGGCGCGGGGAGACCCAGTTCTTC. The chain combines TRBV18 with TRBJ2-1, with D perhaps matching TRBD2 (6 bases). This CDR3 region has 13 residues. The V and J ends lost 1 base and 13 bases respectively, with 14 bases between them. Germline V gives CDR1 KGHSH, CDR2 LQKENI.

Turning to this clonotype: The conserved phenylalanine or tryptophan is not found at the CDR3 terminus, so this likely reflects a read error. It is unclear where the CDR3 begins or ends on the DNA, so no DNA is shown, and the CDR3 is as TCRdb lists it. The V call is TRBV14, the J call TRBJ2-7; the D call of TRBD2 is as the table states it, not checked on the DNA. Germline loops: CDR1 SGHDN, CDR2 FVKESK. The CDR3 has 16 amino acids, counting both end residues. CDR3 sequence: CASSHLAGRDGYTFGS.

In this sample, this clonotype is medium-sized. CDR3 nucleotide sequence: TGTGCCAGCAGCCCCCGAAGACTAGCGGGGGGACTCAATGAGCAGTTCTTC. It yields the protein CASSPRRLAGGLNEQFF. The J gene is TRBJ2-1, the V gene TRBV7-3; TRBD2 agrees at 13 bases. With V trimmed by 5 bases and J by 6 bases, 10 bases remained unmatched. The germline gives CDR1 SGHTA, CDR2 FQGTGA. This CDR3 is built from 17 residues.

This clonotype was counted only a few times. A single base separates this from a much larger clone, so it may be a read error. Here the CDR3 reads CAISEARLLYF. The CDR3 region has the DNA TGTGCCATCAGTGAGGCCCGACTTTTGTACTTC. The chain uses TRBV10-3 and TRBJ2-4, with unresolved D. Between the trimmed V and J ends, which lost 2 bases and 15 bases, there was a span of 11 bases. Germline CDR1 reads ENHRY; CDR2 reads SYGVKD. The CDR3 spans 11 residues.

This clonotype was picked up many times. This rearrangement joins TRBV12-3 or TRBV12-4 to TRBJ1-2, with unresolved D. The CDR3 loop spans 14 amino acids. The V end was cut by 6 bases, the J end by 4 bases, with 15 bases between. The CDR3 coding sequence is TGTGCCAGCAGGCCCGCCGGGTCATTCTATGGCTACACCTTC. Encoded protein: CASRPAGSFYGYTF.

This clonotype is judged medium-sized (0.01 to 0.1%). An end of the junction does not agree with germline; a read error may underlie this. The V gene is TRBV28, the J gene TRBJ2-7; D is uncertain. The CDR3 consists of 14 residues. Per germline, CDR1 MDHEN and CDR2 SYDVKM. The CDR3, as DNA: TGTGCCAGCAGTCCCACTGGCTATAATTCACCCCTCCACTTC. This sequence encodes CASSPTGYNSPLHF.

Comments on this clonotype: Since no conserved phenylalanine or tryptophan closes the CDR3, a read error is the likely cause. It is unclear where the CDR3 begins or ends on the DNA, so no DNA is shown, and the CDR3 is as TCRdb lists it. V usage is TRBV28 and J usage is TRBJ2-5; no DNA check was done on the table's D call, TRBD2. The CDR3 spans 18 amino acids, including both terminal residues. Germline CDR1 is MDHEN and CDR2 is SYDVKM. This CDR3 is CASRPPGRGSNSPLHFGN.

The table lists this clonotype with many counts. V gene TRBV18 combines with J gene TRBJ1-1; TRBD1 is a possible D gene (6 bases). This CDR3 region has 16 residues. Germline V lookup: CDR1 KGHSH, CDR2 LQKENI. Trimming pared 10 bases from V and 4 bases from J, leaving 25 bases between. The CDR3 protein is CATSISQDRFGTEAFF. The CDR3 DNA follows: TGTGCCACCTCTATAAGCCAAGACAGGTTTGGCACTGAAGCTTTCTTT.

The chain couples TRBV9 to TRBJ2-5; D is possibly TRBD1 or TRBD2 (7 bases each). Trimming removed 5 bases at V and 5 bases at J, with 25 bases between. Germline CDR1 is SGDLS and CDR2 is YYNGEE. This CDR3 has 17 residues. The CDR3 DNA sequence: TGTGCCAGCAGTCCTCACAGAGGGGGGGGACAGTTGGAGACCCAGTACTTC. Translating gives CASSPHRGGGQLETQYF.

This clonotype turned up a few times. This CDR3 fails to terminate in the conserved phenylalanine or tryptophan, so it likely reflects a read error. Because the CDR3's place on the DNA is in doubt, the DNA is left out and the CDR3 is given as listed by TCRdb. The chain carries TRBV10-1 and TRBJ2-7; the table gives TRBD2 as D, unverified against the DNA. The CDR3 is 13 residues long, counting both termini. Germline assignment: CDR1 WNHNN and CDR2 SYGVQD (reference sequence). CDR3 sequence reads: CASSVEEGTAFGS.